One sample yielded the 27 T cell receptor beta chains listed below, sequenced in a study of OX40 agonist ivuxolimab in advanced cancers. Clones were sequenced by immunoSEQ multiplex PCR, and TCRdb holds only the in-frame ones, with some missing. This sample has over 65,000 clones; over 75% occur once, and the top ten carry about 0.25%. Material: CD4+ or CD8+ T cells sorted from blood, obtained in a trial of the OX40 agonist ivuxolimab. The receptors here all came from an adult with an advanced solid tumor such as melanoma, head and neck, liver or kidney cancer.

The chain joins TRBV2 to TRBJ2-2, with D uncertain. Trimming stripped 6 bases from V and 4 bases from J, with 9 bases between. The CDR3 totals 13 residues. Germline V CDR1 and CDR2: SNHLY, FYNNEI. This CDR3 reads CASSLASTGELFF. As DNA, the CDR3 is TGTGCCAGCAGCTTGGCCTCCACCGGGGAGCTGTTTTTT.

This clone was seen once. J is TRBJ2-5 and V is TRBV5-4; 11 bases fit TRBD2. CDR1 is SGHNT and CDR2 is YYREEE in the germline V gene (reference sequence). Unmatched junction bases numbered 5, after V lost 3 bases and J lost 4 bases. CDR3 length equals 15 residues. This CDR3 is CASSSTSGGGETQYF. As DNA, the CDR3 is TGTGCCAGCAGCTCAACTAGCGGGGGCGGAGAGACCCAGTACTTC.

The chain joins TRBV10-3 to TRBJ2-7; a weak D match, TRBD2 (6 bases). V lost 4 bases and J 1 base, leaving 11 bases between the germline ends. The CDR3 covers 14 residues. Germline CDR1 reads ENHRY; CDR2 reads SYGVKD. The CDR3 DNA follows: TGTGCCATCAGTGTTAGCGGCAAATCCTACGAGCAGTACTTC. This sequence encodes CAISVSGKSYEQYF.

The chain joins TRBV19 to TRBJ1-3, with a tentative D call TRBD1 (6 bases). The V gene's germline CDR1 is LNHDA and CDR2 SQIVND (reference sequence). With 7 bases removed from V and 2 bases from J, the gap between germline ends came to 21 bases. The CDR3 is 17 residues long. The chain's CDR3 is CASTWLGHSKAGNTIYF. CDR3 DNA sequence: TGTGCCAGTACATGGCTGGGACACAGCAAGGCTGGAAACACCATATATTTT.

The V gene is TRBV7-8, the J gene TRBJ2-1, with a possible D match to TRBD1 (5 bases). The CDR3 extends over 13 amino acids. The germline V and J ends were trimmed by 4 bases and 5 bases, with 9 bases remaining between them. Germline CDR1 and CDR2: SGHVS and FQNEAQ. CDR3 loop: CASSWIRDNEQFF. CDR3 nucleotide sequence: TGTGCCAGCAGCTGGATCAGGGACAATGAGCAGTTCTTC.

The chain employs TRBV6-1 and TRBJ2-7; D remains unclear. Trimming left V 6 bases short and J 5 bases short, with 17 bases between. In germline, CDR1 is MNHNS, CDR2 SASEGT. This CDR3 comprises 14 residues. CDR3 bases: TGTGCCAGCAGCTTCACGAAAGGGTATCACGAGCAGTACTTC. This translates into CASSFTKGYHEQYF.

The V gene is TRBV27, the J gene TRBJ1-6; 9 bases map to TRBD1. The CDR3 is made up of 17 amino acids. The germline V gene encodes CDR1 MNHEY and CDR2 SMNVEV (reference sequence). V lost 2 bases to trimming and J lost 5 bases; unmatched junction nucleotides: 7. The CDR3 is CASSLKPGQGHNSPLHF. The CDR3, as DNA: TGTGCCAGCAGTTTAAAGCCGGGACAGGGCCATAATTCACCCCTCCACTTT.

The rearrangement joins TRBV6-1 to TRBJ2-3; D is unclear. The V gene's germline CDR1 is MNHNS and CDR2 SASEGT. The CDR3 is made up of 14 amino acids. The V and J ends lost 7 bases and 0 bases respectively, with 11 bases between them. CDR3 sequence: CASKLQESTDTQYF. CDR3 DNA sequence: TGTGCCAGCAAGCTACAAGAGAGCACAGATACGCAGTATTTT.

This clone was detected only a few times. For the CDR3, the DNA is TGTGCCAGCAGTAACCAGAACACTGAAGCTTTCTTT. Translating it yields CASSNQNTEAFF. The V gene is TRBV6-5, the J gene TRBJ1-1; D gene unclear. V was cut by 5 bases and J by 1 base, with 5 bases left in between. Germline-derived CDR1 and CDR2 are MNHEY and SVGAGI. The length of the CDR3 is 12 residues.

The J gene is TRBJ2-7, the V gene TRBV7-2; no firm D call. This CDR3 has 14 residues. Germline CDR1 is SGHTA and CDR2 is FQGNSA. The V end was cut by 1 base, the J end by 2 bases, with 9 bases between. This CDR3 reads CASSLGQPPYEQYF. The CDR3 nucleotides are TGTGCCAGCAGCTTAGGGCAGCCCCCCTACGAGCAGTACTTC.

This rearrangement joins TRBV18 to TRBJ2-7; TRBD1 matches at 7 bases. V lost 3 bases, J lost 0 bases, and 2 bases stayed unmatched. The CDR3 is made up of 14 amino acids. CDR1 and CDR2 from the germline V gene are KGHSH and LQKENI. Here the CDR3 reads CASSPRQGSYEQYF. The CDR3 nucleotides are TGTGCCAGCTCACCCCGACAGGGCTCCTACGAGCAGTACTTC.

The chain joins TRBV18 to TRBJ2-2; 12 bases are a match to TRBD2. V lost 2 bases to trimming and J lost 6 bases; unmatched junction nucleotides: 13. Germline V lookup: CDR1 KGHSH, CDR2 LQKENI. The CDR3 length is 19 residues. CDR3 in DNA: TGTGCCAGCTCACCAGTATCCCTGACTAGCGGGAGTCTCCCCGGGGAGCTGTTTTTT. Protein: CASSPVSLTSGSLPGELFF.

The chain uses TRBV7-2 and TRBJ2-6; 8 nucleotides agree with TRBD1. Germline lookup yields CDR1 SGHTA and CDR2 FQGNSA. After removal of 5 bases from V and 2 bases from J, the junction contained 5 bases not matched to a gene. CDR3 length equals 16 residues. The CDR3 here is CASSLTRGPGANVLTF. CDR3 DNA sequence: TGTGCCAGCAGCCTAACCAGGGGGCCTGGGGCCAACGTCCTGACTTTC.

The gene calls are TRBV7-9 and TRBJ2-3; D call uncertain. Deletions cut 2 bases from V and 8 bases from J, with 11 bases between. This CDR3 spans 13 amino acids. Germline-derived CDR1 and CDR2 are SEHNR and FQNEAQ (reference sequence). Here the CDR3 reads CASSLQELGTQYF. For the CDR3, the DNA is TGTGCCAGCAGCTTACAGGAGCTTGGTACGCAGTATTTT.

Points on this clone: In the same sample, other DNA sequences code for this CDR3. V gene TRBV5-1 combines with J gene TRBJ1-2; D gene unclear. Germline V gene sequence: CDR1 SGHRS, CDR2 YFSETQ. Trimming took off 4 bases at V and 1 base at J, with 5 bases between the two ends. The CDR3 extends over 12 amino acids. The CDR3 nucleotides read TGCGCCAGCAGCCGGGGTAACTATGGCTACACCTTC. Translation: CASSRGNYGYTF.

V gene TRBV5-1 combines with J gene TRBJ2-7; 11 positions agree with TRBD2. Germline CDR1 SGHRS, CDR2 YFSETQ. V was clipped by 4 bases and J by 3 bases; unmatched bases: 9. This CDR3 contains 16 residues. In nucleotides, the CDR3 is TGCGCCAGCAGCGGGGGACTAGCGGCGAGCCGCTACGAGCAGTACTTC. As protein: CASSGGLAASRYEQYF.

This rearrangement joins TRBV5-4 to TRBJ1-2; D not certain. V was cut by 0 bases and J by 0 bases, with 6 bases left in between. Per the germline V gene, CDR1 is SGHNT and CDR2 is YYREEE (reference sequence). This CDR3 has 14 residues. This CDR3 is CASSLVETNYGYTF. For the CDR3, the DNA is TGTGCCAGCAGCTTGGTGGAAACTAACTATGGCTACACCTTC.

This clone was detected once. The CDR3 is CASSRGPAANTGELFF. The DNA for the CDR3 is TGTGCCAGCTCACGGGGGCCGGCCGCGAACACCGGGGAGCTGTTTTTT. The chain carries TRBV18 and TRBJ2-2; possible D gene TRBD1, 6 bases. This CDR3 spans 16 amino acids. Germline CDR1 and CDR2: KGHSH and LQKENI. V gave up 4 bases and J gave up 0 bases, with 12 bases separating them.

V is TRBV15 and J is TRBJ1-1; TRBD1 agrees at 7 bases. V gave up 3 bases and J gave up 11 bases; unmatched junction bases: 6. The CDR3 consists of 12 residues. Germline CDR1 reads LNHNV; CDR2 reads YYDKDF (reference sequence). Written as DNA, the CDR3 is TGTGCCACCAGCAGTACGGGACAGTGGGCTTTCTTT. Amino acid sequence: CATSSTGQWAFF.

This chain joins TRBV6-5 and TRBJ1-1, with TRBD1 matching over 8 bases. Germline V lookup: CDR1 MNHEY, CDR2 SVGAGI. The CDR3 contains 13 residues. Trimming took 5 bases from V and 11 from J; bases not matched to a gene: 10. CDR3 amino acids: CASSGKSRGQAFF. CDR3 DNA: TGTGCCAGCAGTGGAAAAAGCAGGGGGCAGGCTTTCTTT.

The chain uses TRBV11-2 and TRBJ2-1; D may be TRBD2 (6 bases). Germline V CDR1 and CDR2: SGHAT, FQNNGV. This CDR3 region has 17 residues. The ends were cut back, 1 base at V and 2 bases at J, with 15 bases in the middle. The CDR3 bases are TGTGCCAGCAGCTTAGGTACTAGCTCATCAACCTACAATGAGCAGTTCTTC. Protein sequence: CASSLGTSSSTYNEQFF.

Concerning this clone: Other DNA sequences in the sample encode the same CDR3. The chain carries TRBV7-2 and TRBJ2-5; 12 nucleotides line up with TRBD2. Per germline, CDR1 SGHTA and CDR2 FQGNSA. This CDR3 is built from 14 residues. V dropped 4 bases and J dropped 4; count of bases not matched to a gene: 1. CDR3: CASSSGLAGETQYF. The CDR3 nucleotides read TGTGCCAGCAGCTCGGGACTAGCGGGAGAGACCCAGTACTTC.

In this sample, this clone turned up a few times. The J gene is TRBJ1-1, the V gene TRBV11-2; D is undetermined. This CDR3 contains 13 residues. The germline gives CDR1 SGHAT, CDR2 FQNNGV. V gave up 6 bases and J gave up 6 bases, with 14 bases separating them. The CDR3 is CASSMSAGAEAFF. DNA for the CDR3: TGTGCCAGCAGTATGTCTGCGGGAGCTGAAGCTTTCTTT.

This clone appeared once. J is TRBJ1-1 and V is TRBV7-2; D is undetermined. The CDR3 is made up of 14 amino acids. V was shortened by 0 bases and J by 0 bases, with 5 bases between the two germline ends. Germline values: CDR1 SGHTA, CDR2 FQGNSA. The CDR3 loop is CASSLAQLNTEAFF. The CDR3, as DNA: TGTGCCAGCAGCTTAGCACAGTTGAACACTGAAGCTTTCTTT.

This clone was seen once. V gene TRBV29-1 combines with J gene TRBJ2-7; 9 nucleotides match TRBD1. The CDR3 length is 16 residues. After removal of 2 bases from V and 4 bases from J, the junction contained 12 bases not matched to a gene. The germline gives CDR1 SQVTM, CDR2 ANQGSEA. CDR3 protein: CSVERPGTGGVYEQYF. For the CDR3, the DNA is TGCAGCGTTGAAAGACCGGGAACAGGGGGCGTATACGAGCAGTACTTC.

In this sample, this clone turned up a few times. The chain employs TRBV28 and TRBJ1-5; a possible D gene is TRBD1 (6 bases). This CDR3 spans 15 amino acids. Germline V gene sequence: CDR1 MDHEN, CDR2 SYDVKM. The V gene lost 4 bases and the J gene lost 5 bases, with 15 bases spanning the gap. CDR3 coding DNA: TGTGCCAGCAGTTCCCCGGGCGGGGGCGATCAGCCCCAGCATTTT. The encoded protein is CASSSPGGGDQPQHF.

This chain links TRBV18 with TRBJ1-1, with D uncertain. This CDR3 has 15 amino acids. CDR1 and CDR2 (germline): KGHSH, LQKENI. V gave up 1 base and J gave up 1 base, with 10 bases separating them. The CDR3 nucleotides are TGTGCCAGCTCACCACTCGAGGAGTCGAACACTGAAGCTTTCTTT. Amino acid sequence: CASSPLEESNTEAFF.